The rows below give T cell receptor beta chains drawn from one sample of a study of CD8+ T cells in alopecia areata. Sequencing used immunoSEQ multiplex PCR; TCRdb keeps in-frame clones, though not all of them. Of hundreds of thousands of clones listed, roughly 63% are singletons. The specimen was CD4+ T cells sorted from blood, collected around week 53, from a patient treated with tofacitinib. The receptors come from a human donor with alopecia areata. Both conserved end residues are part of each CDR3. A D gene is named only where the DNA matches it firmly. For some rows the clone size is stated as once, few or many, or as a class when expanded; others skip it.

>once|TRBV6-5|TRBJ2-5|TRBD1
CASTTRQGSGETQYF
TGTGCCAGCACCACCCGACAGGGGTCGGGAGAGACCCAGTACTTC
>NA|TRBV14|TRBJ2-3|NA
CASSFRTFLGDTQYF
TGTGCCAGCAGCTTCAGGACTTTCTTGGGAGATACGCAGTATTTT
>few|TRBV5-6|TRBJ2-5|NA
CASSLTRGTQYF
TGTGCCAGCAGCTTGACCCGGGGAACCCAGTACTTC
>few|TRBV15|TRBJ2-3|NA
CATSRRESTDTQYF
TGTGCCACCTCTCGCAGGGAGTCCACAGATACGCAGTATTTT
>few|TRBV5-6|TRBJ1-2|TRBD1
CASSPQGPYGYTF
TGTGCCAGCAGTCCACAGGGGCCGTATGGCTACACCTTC
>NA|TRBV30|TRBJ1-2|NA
CAWSVGAFDYTF
TGTGCCTGGAGTGTAGGGGCCTTTGACTACACCTTC
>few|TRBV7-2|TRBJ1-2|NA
CASRDLGMDGYTF
TGTGCCAGCAGGGATCTGGGGATGGATGGCTACACCTTC
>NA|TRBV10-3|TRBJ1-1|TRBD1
CATHPGGYTEAFF
TGTGCCACCCACCCAGGGGGGTACACTGAAGCTTTCTTT
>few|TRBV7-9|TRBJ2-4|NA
CASSLQGMSKNIQYF
TGTGCCAGCAGCTTGCAGGGGATGAGCAAAAACATTCAGTACTTC
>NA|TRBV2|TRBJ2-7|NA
CASSEALSAMGEQYF
TGTGCCAGCAGTGAAGCGTTGTCCGCGATGGGAGAGCAGTACTTC
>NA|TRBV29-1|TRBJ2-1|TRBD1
CSVEERDRSNEQFF
TGCAGCGTTGAAGAAAGGGACAGGAGCAATGAGCAGTTCTTC
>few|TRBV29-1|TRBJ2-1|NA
CSVRGGVEQFF
TGCAGCGTCAGAGGAGGGGTCGAGCAGTTCTTC
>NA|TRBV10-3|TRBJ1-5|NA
CAISDRQGGNQPQHF
TGTGCCATCAGTGACCGGCAGGGAGGCAATCAGCCCCAGCATTTT
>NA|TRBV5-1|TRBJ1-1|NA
CASSLMTENTEAFF
TGCGCCAGCAGCTTGATGACAGAGAACACTGAAGCTTTCTTT
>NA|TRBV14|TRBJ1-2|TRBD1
CASSSPGQGSGGYTF
TGTGCCAGCAGCTCTCCGGGACAGGGATCGGGCGGCTACACCTTC
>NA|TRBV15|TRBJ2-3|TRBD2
CATSRGDGGSTDTQYF
TGTGCCACCAGCAGAGGGGACGGGGGGAGCACAGATACGCAGTATTTT
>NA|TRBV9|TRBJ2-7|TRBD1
CASSPAGQVPYEQYF
TGTGCCAGCAGTCCCGCCGGACAGGTGCCCTACGAGCAGTACTTC
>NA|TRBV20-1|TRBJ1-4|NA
CSASSRARVFF
TGCAGTGCAAGTTCCCGGGCCCGGGTGTTTTTT
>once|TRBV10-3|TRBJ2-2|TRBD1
CATAGTGPAGELFF
TGTGCCACGGCCGGGACAGGGCCAGCCGGGGAGCTGTTTTTT
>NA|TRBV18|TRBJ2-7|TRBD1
CASSSGGQGIDEQYF
TGTGCCAGCTCGTCCGGCGGACAGGGGATCGACGAGCAGTACTTC
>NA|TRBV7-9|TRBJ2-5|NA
CASSPDGQKQETQYF
TGTGCCAGCAGCCCGGACGGACAGAAGCAAGAGACCCAGTACTTC
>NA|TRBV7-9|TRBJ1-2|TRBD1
CASSPWTGSNYGYTF
TGTGCCAGCAGCCCTTGGACAGGTTCTAACTATGGCTACACCTTC
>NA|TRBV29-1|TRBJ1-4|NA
CSVLQGGDEKLFF
TGCAGCGTACTTCAGGGTGGGGATGAAAAACTGTTTTTT
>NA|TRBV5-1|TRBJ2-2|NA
CASSFVGGANTGELFF
TGCGCCAGCAGCTTCGTTGGAGGGGCGAACACCGGGGAGCTGTTTTTT
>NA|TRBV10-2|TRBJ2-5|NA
CASSEAGERHQYF
TGCGCCAGCAGTGAGGCAGGGGAACGCCACCAGTACTTC
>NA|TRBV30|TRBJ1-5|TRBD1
CAWRGQVGWPQHF
TGTGCCTGGAGGGGACAGGTAGGATGGCCCCAGCATTTT
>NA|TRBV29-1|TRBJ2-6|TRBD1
CSVPQGASGANVLTF
TGCAGCGTTCCACAGGGGGCCTCAGGGGCCAACGTCCTGACTTTC
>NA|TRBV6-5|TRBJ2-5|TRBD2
CASNGGLETQYF
TGTGCCAGCAACGGGGGGTTGGAGACCCAGTACTTC
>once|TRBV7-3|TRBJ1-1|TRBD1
CASSSAGGVTEAFF
TGTGCCAGCAGCTCAGCAGGGGGCGTCACTGAAGCTTTCTTT
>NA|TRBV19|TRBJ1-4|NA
CASSILGEKLFF
TGTGCCAGTAGTATATTGGGCGAAAAACTGTTTTTT
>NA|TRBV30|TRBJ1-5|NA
CAWSRERRNQPQHF
TGTGCCTGGAGCAGGGAACGGAGAAATCAGCCCCAGCATTTT
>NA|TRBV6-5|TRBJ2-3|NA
CASSYRGFRLDTQYF
TGTGCCAGCAGTTACAGGGGTTTCAGACTAGATACGCAGTATTTT
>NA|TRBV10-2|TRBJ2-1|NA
CASSESYNEQFF
TGCGCCAGCAGTGAATCCTACAATGAGCAGTTCTTC
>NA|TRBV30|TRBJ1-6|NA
CAWSEAGVNSPLHF
TGTGCCTGGAGTGAGGCAGGCGTTAATTCACCCCTCCACTTT
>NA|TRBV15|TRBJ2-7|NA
CATSSSSGRLYEQYF
TGTGCCACCAGCAGTTCGAGCGGCCGCTTGTACGAGCAGTACTTC
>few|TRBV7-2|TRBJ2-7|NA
CASSLGDYEQYF
TGTGCCAGCAGCTTAGGGGACTACGAGCAGTACTTC
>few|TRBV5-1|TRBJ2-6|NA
CASSVGASGANVLTF
TGCGCCAGCAGCGTGGGGGCGTCTGGGGCCAACGTCCTGACTTTC
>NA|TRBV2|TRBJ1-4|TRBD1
CASISDRAQKLFF
TGTGCCAGCATTTCGGACAGGGCGCAAAAACTGTTTTTT
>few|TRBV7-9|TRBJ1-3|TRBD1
CASSLGDRAGNTIYF
TGTGCCAGCAGCTTAGGCGACAGGGCTGGAAACACCATATATTTT
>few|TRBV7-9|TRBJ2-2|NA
CASSPRGGELFF
TGTGCCAGCAGCCCGAGGGGCGGGGAGCTGTTTTTT
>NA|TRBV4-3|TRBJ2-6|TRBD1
CASSHSGGAGANVLTF
TGCGCCAGCAGCCACTCAGGGGGCGCTGGGGCCAACGTCCTGACTTTC
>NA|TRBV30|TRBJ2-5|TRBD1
CAWGTGTQYF
TGTGCCTGGGGGACAGGAACCCAGTACTTC